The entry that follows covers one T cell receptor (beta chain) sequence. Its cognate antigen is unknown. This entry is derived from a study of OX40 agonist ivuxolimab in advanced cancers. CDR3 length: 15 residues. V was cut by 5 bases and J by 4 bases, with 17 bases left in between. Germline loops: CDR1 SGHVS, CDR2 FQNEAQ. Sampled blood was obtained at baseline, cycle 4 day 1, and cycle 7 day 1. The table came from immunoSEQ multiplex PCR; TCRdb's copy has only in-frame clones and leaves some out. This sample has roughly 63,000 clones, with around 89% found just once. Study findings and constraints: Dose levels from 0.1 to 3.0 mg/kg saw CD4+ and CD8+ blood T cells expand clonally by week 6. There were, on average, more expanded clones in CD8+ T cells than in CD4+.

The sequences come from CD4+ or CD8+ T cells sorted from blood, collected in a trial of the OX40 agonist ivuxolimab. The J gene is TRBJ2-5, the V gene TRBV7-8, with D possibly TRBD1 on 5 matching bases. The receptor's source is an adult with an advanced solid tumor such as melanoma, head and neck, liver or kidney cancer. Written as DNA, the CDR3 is TGTGCCAGCAGCCTACGGACATCTCCCCGAGAGACCCAGTACTTC. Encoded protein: CASSLRTSPRETQYF.